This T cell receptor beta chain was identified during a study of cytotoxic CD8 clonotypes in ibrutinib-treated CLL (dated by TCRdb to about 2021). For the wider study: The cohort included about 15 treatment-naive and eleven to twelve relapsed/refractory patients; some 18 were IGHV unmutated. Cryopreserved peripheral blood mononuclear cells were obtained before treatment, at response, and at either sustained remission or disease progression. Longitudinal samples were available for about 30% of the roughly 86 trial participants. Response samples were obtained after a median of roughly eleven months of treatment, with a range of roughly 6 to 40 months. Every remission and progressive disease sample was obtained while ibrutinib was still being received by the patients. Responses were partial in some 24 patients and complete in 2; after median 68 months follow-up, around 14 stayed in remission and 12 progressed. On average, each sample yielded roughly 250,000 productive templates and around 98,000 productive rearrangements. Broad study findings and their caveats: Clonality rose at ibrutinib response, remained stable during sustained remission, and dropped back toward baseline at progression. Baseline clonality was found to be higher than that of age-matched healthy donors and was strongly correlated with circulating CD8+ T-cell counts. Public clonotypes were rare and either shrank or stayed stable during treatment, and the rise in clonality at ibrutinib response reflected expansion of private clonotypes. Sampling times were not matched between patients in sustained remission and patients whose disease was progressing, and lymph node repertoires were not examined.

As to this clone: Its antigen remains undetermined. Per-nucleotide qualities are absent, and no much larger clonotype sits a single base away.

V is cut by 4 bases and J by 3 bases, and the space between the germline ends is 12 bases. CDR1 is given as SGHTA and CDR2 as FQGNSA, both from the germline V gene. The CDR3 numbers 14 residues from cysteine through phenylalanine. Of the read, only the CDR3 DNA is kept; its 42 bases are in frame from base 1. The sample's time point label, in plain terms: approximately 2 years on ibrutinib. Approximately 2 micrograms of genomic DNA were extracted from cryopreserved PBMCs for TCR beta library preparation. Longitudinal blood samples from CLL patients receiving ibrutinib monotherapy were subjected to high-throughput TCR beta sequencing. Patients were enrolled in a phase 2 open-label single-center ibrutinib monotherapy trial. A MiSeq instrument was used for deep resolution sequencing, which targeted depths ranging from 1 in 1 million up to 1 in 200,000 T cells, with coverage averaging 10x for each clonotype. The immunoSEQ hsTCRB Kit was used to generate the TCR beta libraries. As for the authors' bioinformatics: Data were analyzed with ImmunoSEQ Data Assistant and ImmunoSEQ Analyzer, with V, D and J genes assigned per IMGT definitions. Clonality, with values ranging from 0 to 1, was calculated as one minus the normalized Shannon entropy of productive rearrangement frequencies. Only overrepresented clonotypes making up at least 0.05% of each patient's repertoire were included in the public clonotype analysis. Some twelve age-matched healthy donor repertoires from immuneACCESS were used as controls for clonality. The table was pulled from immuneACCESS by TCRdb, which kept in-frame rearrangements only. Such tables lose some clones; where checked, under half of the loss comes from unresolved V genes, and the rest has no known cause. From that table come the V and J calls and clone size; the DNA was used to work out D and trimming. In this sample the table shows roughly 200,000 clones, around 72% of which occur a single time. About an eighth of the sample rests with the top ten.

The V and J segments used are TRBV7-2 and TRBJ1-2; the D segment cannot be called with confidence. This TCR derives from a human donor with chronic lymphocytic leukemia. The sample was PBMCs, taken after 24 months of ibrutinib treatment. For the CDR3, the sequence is CASSSPGRYYGYTF. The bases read TGTGCCAGCAGCTCCCCTGGGCGGTACTATGGCTACACCTTC.